The 16 T cell receptor beta chains below all came from one sample that was sequenced in a study of OX40 agonist ivuxolimab in advanced cancers. Here immunoSEQ multiplex PCR was the method, and the copy in TCRdb shows in-frame clones only, minus some. The sample contains some 68,000 clones, 88% of which appear only once. The sample was CD4+ or CD8+ T cells sorted from blood, taken in a trial of the OX40 agonist ivuxolimab. The receptors were sampled from an adult with an advanced solid tumor such as melanoma, head and neck, liver or kidney cancer.

CDR3 nucleotide sequence: TGTGCCAGCAGTTACGGGGGGGGGACAGGCTATGAGCAGTACTTC. Translating it yields CASSYGGGTGYEQYF. This chain links TRBV6-5 with TRBJ2-7, with D perhaps matching TRBD1 (8 bases). With 2 bases removed from V and 7 bases from J, the gap between germline ends came to 18 bases. CDR1 is MNHEY and CDR2 is SVGAGI in the germline V gene. The CDR3 has 15 amino acids.

This clone was recorded a few times. The gene calls are TRBV7-9 and TRBJ1-2; no clear D gene. The germline gives CDR1 SEHNR, CDR2 FQNEAQ (reference sequence). The length of the CDR3 is 12 residues. Trimming took 1 base from V and 6 from J, leaving 6 bases between them. CDR3 sequence (DNA): TGTGCCAGCAGCTTAGACAGTAATGGCTACACCTTC. Its protein product is CASSLDSNGYTF.

This chain joins TRBV19 and TRBJ2-1, with 7 bases lining up with TRBD2. The CDR3 covers 18 residues. V dropped 3 bases and J dropped 5; count of bases not matched to a gene: 16. Germline values: CDR1 LNHDA, CDR2 SQIVND (reference sequence). CDR3 DNA: TGTGCCAGTAGTATTTATAGGTCGGCTAGCGGCGGCCACAATGAGCAGTTCTTC. Translating it yields CASSIYRSASGGHNEQFF.

The V and J genes are TRBV30 and TRBJ2-2; no reliable D call. The germline V and J ends were trimmed by 1 base and 8 bases, with 5 bases remaining between them. The V gene's germline CDR1 is GTSNPN and CDR2 SVGIG (reference sequence). This CDR3 is 11 amino acids long. The CDR3 loop is CAWSGKGELFF. In DNA, the CDR3 is TGTGCCTGGAGTGGGAAAGGGGAGCTGTTTTTT.

This clone was picked up a small number of times. The genes are TRBV6-6 and TRBJ1-3, with 9 bases identical to TRBD1. This CDR3 is built from 16 residues. Germline CDR1 MNHNY, CDR2 SVGAGI (reference sequence). After removal of 8 bases from V and 0 bases from J, the junction contained 8 bases not matched to a gene. The CDR3 region is CASSRDRVLSGNTIYF. The CDR3, as DNA: TGTGCCAGCTCCCGGGACAGGGTGCTCTCTGGAAACACCATATATTTT.

In DNA form, the CDR3 reads TGTGCCAGCAGCTCAGGACTAGGAGAGACCCAGTACTTC. Encoded protein: CASSSGLGETQYF. This chain joins TRBV7-2 and TRBJ2-5; 7 nucleotides match TRBD2. Losses at the gene ends were 4 bases for V and 4 bases for J; bases not matched to a gene: 3. The CDR3 length is 13 residues. The germline gives CDR1 SGHTA, CDR2 FQGNSA.

This chain connects TRBV19 to TRBJ1-5; TRBD1 aligns across 7 bases. The germline V gene has CDR1 LNHDA and CDR2 SQIVND (reference sequence). The CDR3 is made up of 13 amino acids. V shed 4 bases and J 6 bases; nucleotides not matched to a gene: 3. For the CDR3, the DNA is TGTGCCAGTAGTAGGGACAGCCGTCAGCCCCAGCATTTT. It translates to CASSRDSRQPQHF. Supplemented by reference TRBV19 and TRBJ1-5, the full variable domain reads DGGITQSPKYLFRKEGQNVTLSCEQNLNHDAMYWYRQDPGQGLRLIYYSQIVNDFQKGDIAEGYSVSREKKESFPLTVTSAQKNPTAFYLCASSRDSRQPQHFGDGTRLSIL.

The chain employs TRBV11-2 and TRBJ2-3; 8 nucleotides agree with TRBD2. Germline V gives CDR1 SGHAT, CDR2 FQNNGV. Trimming removed 5 bases from V and 0 bases from J; junction bases left unmatched: 4. The CDR3 consists of 15 residues. CDR3 sequence: CASSPVAGSTDTQYF. CDR3 bases: TGTGCCAGCAGCCCTGTAGCGGGAAGCACAGATACGCAGTATTTT.

This rearrangement joins TRBV11-3 to TRBJ1-1; no clear D gene. Germline CDR1 SGHNT, CDR2 YENEEA. V was trimmed by 5 bases and J by 1 base, leaving 5 bases between them. CDR3 length: 12 residues. This CDR3 is CASSPQNTEAFF. The CDR3 DNA sequence: TGTGCCAGCAGCCCCCAGAACACTGAAGCTTTCTTT.

CDR3: CASSPSTGTGNTIYF. The CDR3 nucleotides read TGTGCCAGCTCACCATCGACAGGGACTGGAAACACCATATATTTT. The V gene is TRBV18, the J gene TRBJ1-3; 7 bases are shared with TRBD1. CDR1 KGHSH and CDR2 LQKENI come from the germline V gene. V was pared by 2 bases and J by 2 bases, with 3 bases of the junction left unmatched. The CDR3 extends over 15 amino acids.

The chain joins TRBV27 to TRBJ2-3, with TRBD2 matching over 7 bases. Germline V gene lookup returns CDR1 MNHEY and CDR2 SMNVEV (reference sequence). This CDR3 comprises 19 residues. Unmatched junction bases numbered 22, after V lost 4 bases and J lost 6 bases. The DNA of the CDR3 is TGTGCCAGCAGTTATGCAGCGGGATCAGCTGCTCCCCACCAGGATACGCAGTATTTT. It encodes CASSYAAGSAAPHQDTQYF.

The rearrangement links TRBV6-5 to TRBJ2-7; the D gene is possibly TRBD1 (6 bases). The CDR3 spans 15 residues. CDR1 and CDR2 from the germline V gene are MNHEY and SVGAGI. The ends were cut back, 6 bases at V and 0 bases at J, with 15 bases in the middle. The CDR3, as DNA: TGTGCCAGCAGAGCGGACAGCCGCTTCTCCTACGAGCAGTACTTC. It translates to CASRADSRFSYEQYF.

V gene TRBV11-3 combines with J gene TRBJ2-5; TRBD1 matches 7 bases. The CDR3 consists of 14 residues. V trimming: 6 bases; J trimming: 1 base; junction bases outside the gene matches: 5. The germline V gene has CDR1 SGHNT and CDR2 YENEEA. CDR3 nucleotide sequence: TGTGCCAGCAGTCGCCGGGACAGCCAAGAGACCCAGTACTTC. Amino acids: CASSRRDSQETQYF.

The chain couples TRBV30 to TRBJ2-7, with D possibly being TRBD1 (5 bases). Germline CDR1 GTSNPN, CDR2 SVGIG (reference sequence). The CDR3 consists of 14 residues. Trimming cost V 4 bases and J 4 bases, with 17 bases left between them. CDR3 sequence (DNA): TGTGCCTGGAAAAGGGGCCTCTCATATTACGAGCAGTACTTC. This translates into CAWKRGLSYYEQYF.

V usage is TRBV9 and J usage is TRBJ2-3, with 7 bases identical to TRBD1. The CDR3 runs 15 residues. V gave up 3 bases and J gave up 4 bases; unmatched junction bases: 8. Germline CDR1 and CDR2: SGDLS and YYNGEE. The CDR3: CASSAQQGSPDTQYF. The CDR3, as DNA: TGTGCCAGCAGCGCTCAACAGGGGTCGCCAGATACGCAGTATTTT.

The CDR3 region is CASSRQGGASNQPQHF. The CDR3 DNA reads as TGTGCCAGCAGTCGACAGGGGGGGGCTAGCAATCAGCCCCAGCATTTT. The chain has TRBV27 and TRBJ1-5; 9 nucleotides line up with TRBD1. V shed 5 bases, J shed 0 bases, and the junction held 5 bases outside the gene matches. The CDR3 length is 16 residues. Germline V gene data show CDR1 as MNHEY and CDR2 as SMNVEV (reference sequence).